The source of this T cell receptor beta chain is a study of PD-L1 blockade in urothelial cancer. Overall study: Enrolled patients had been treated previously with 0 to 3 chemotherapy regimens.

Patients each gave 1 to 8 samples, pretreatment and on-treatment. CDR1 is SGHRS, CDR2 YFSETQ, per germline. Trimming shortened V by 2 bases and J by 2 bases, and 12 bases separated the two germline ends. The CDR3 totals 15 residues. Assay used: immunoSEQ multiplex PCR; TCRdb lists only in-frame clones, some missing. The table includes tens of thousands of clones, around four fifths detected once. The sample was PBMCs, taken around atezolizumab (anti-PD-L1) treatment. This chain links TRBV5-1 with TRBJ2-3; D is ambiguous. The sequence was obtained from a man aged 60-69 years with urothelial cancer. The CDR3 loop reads CASSFLGGTTDTQYF. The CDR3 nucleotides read TGCGCCAGCAGCTTTTTAGGCGGTACCACAGATACGCAGTATTTT.